A single sample gave rise to the 20 T cell receptor beta chains below, sequenced in a study of T cell responses to AZD1222 COVID-19 vaccine. The repertoire was sequenced with immunoSEQ multiplex PCR; TCRdb's copy has only in-frame clones and lacks some. Here the sample spans 250,000 to 300,000 clones, 85% to 95% being singletons. The specimen was peripheral blood, collected 28 days after the second AZD1222 dose. The origin of the receptors is an adult who received the AZD1222 COVID-19 vaccine.

This clone was seen only once. The J gene is TRBJ1-5, the V gene TRBV18, with D perhaps TRBD1 (6 bases). Germline lookup yields CDR1 KGHSH and CDR2 LQKENI. V lost 3 bases and J 6 bases, leaving 9 bases between the germline ends. This CDR3 has 13 residues. CDR3 region: CASSPGQTQPQHF. The CDR3 DNA reads TGTGCCAGCTCACCTGGACAGACTCAGCCCCAGCATTTT.

V gene TRBV4-2 combines with J gene TRBJ2-1; 14 bases are a match to TRBD2. V lost 4 bases to trimming and J lost 9 bases; unmatched junction nucleotides: 11. This CDR3 is 17 amino acids long. The germline gives CDR1 LGHNA, CDR2 YNFKEQ. CDR3 bases: TGTGCCAGCAGCCGAAAAGGGACTAGCGGGGGTTCTAGTGAGCAGTTCTTC. Translated, it gives CASSRKGTSGGSSEQFF.

This clone was seen a single time. The V call is TRBV6-5, the J call TRBJ1-2, with D hard to call. V lost 6 bases to trimming and J lost 2 bases, with 16 bases between them. This CDR3 spans 15 amino acids. Germline loops: CDR1 MNHEY, CDR2 SVGAGI. The CDR3 here is CASRLSAFRNYGYTF. CDR3 bases: TGTGCCAGCAGACTATCGGCCTTCAGGAACTATGGCTACACCTTC.

This chain connects TRBV5-6 to TRBJ1-6, with unresolved D. Trimming removed 3 bases from V and 0 bases from J, with 7 bases in between. CDR1 is SGHDT and CDR2 is YYEEEE in the germline V gene. This CDR3 comprises 15 residues. In nucleotides, the CDR3 is TGTGCCAGCAGCTGGAGGAACTCCTATAATTCACCCCTCCACTTT. Its translation: CASSWRNSYNSPLHF.

The chain combines TRBV7-2 with TRBJ2-1, with TRBD2 identical over 12 bases. This CDR3 contains 16 residues. The V and J ends lost 3 bases and 7 bases, in that order; junction bases with no gene match: 7. The V gene's germline CDR1 is SGHTA and CDR2 FQGNSA. As DNA, the CDR3 is TGTGCCAGCAGCTTGACTAGCGGGAGCCTTAGTAATGAGCAGTTCTTC. Its protein is CASSLTSGSLSNEQFF.

The chain recombines TRBV5-1 with TRBJ2-7, with 9 bases matching TRBD1. The V gene's germline CDR1 is SGHRS and CDR2 YFSETQ. CDR3 length equals 16 residues. V gave up 3 bases and J gave up 7 bases; unmatched junction bases: 14. The CDR3 spells CASSSLTGGFPTEQYF. In DNA, the CDR3 is TGCGCCAGCAGCTCGCTCACAGGGGGCTTCCCTACGGAGCAGTACTTC.

The chain carries TRBV28 and TRBJ2-4, with TRBD2 matching 13 bases. The CDR3 has 21 residues. The V gene end was trimmed by 4 bases and the J gene end by 6 bases; junction bases not matched to a gene: 21. The germline V gene has CDR1 MDHEN and CDR2 SYDVKM. The CDR3 nucleotides read TGTGCCAGCAGTTCGGCGGCGGTTACCCCGGGACTAGCGGGATGGATAAACATTCAGTACTTC. Its protein is CASSSAAVTPGLAGWINIQYF.

The CDR3 spells CASRGSQGNTEAFF. DNA of the CDR3: TGCGCCAGCAGAGGCTCACAGGGGAACACTGAAGCTTTCTTT. The chain combines TRBV5-1 with TRBJ1-1; the D gene is possibly TRBD1 (6 bases). CDR3 size: 14 residues. Germline CDR1 SGHRS, CDR2 YFSETQ. V lost 5 bases and J lost 1, with 12 bases in between.

J is TRBJ1-1 and V is TRBV7-8; D unclear. The CDR3 consists of 12 residues. The V end was cut by 5 bases, the J end by 11 bases, with 15 bases between. Germline-derived CDR1 and CDR2 are SGHVS and FQNEAQ. The CDR3 region is CASSPGTLRAFF. CDR3 in DNA: TGTGCCAGCAGCCCCGGAACCTTGAGGGCTTTCTTT.

The chain joins TRBV5-5 to TRBJ1-3; a possible D gene is TRBD1 (5 bases). Trimming cost V 4 bases and J 4 bases, with 15 bases left between them. Germline CDR1 and CDR2: SGHKS and YYEKEE (reference sequence). CDR3 size: 15 residues. The CDR3 sequence is CASSLSPGSGNTIYF. CDR3 DNA: TGTGCCAGCAGCCTTTCGCCAGGGTCAGGAAACACCATATATTTT.

The rearrangement links TRBV7-2 to TRBJ1-2; possibly TRBD1 for D (5 bases). V lost 4 bases, J lost 3 bases, and 15 bases lay in between. Per the germline V gene, CDR1 is SGHTA and CDR2 is FQGNSA. This CDR3 region has 15 residues. The CDR3 DNA follows: TGTGCCAGCAGCTCCCGCCCAGGAGGGGACTATGGCTACACCTTC. The encoded protein is CASSSRPGGDYGYTF.

The chain uses TRBV25-1 and TRBJ2-1, with no clear D. The CDR3 sequence is 13 residues long. Germline-derived CDR1 and CDR2 are MGHDK and SYGVNS. The V end was cut by 2 bases, the J end by 5 bases, with 7 bases between. The CDR3 reads CASSELRDNEQFF. The CDR3 DNA reads TGTGCCAGCAGTGAACTTAGGGACAATGAGCAGTTCTTC.

The chain employs TRBV25-1 and TRBJ1-5, with D maybe TRBD1 (6 bases). The germline gives CDR1 MGHDK, CDR2 SYGVNS. V was cut by 5 bases and J by 0 bases, with 20 bases left in between. The CDR3 length is 18 residues. In DNA, the CDR3 is TGTGCCAGCAGTAACCGGACAGCCTGTCACCATAGCAATCAGCCCCAGCATTTT. This encodes CASSNRTACHHSNQPQHF.

The V call is TRBV19, the J call TRBJ2-3, with a possible D match to TRBD1 (5 bases). CDR1 and CDR2 from the germline V gene are LNHDA and SQIVND (reference sequence). This CDR3 is built from 13 residues. V shed 5 bases and J shed 8 bases, with 14 bases lying between them. CDR3 sequence reads: CASSSTQGSTQYF. In nucleotides, the CDR3 is TGTGCCAGTAGTTCGACCCAGGGATCTACGCAGTATTTT.

V gene TRBV29-1 combines with J gene TRBJ2-7; perhaps TRBD2 as D (5 bases). Germline values: CDR1 SQVTM, CDR2 ANQGSEA. The CDR3 totals 12 residues. Deletions cut 7 bases from V and 3 bases from J, with 13 bases between. The DNA for the CDR3 is TGCAGCGCCCGGTCCGGAGGCTACGAGCAGTACTTC. This codes for CSARSGGYEQYF.

V usage is TRBV10-3 and J usage is TRBJ2-1; D might be TRBD1 or TRBD2, each matching 5 bases. Germline V gene data show CDR1 as ENHRY and CDR2 as SYGVKD. The V gene lost 10 bases and the J gene lost 12 bases, with 25 bases spanning the gap. This CDR3 has 14 amino acids. The DNA of the CDR3 is TGTGCCACATGCGAGGGGACCCCCCGGGGCAGGCAGTTCTTC. Protein: CATCEGTPRGRQFF.

This CDR3 reads CASSLAGTGANVLTF. The CDR3 nucleotides read TGCGCCAGCAGCTTGGCCGGGACTGGGGCCAACGTCCTGACTTTC. This chain uses TRBV5-1 with TRBJ2-6, with D perhaps matching TRBD2 (5 bases). This CDR3 is built from 15 residues. V lost 0 bases to trimming and J lost 2 bases, with 6 bases between them. Germline V gives CDR1 SGHRS, CDR2 YFSETQ.

The CDR3 reads CASGRDRDSPLHF. CDR3 nucleotide sequence: TGTGCCAGCGGCCGGGACCGCGATTCACCCCTCCACTTT. The V call is TRBV5-4, the J call TRBJ1-6; tentatively, D is TRBD1 (5 bases). Per the germline V gene, CDR1 is SGHNT and CDR2 is YYREEE (reference sequence). The CDR3 is made up of 13 amino acids. V lost 7 bases and J 8 bases, leaving 13 bases between the germline ends.

The V and J genes are TRBV5-1 and TRBJ1-1; weak D call: TRBD1 (5 bases). Germline V CDR1 and CDR2: SGHRS, YFSETQ. The CDR3 consists of 15 residues. V gave up 4 bases and J gave up 1 base, with 14 bases separating them. The CDR3 DNA is TGCGCCAGCAGCAAATGGGACGGAAAGAACACTGAAGCTTTCTTT. Its translation is CASSKWDGKNTEAFF. Full variable domain (rest looked up from reference TRBV5-1 and TRBJ1-1): KAGVTQTPRYLIKTRGQQVTLSCSPISGHRSVSWYQQTPGQGLQFLFEYFSETQRNKGNFPGRFSGRQFSNSRSEMNVSTLELGDSALYLCASSKWDGKNTEAFFGQGTRLTVV.

The genes are TRBV19 and TRBJ2-7; D gene unclear. Germline values: CDR1 LNHDA, CDR2 SQIVND (reference sequence). The CDR3 spans 16 residues. The ends were cut back, 5 bases at V and 2 bases at J, with 19 bases in the middle. CDR3 loop: CASSPSQKVPPYEQYF. The CDR3 region has the DNA TGTGCCAGTAGTCCCAGTCAAAAGGTCCCTCCCTACGAGCAGTACTTC.